The text below deals with one T cell receptor beta chain. Its antigen is undetermined. The data are from a study of PD-1 blockade in classical Hodgkin lymphoma. Profiling relied on immunoSEQ multiplex PCR, and the TCRdb table lists in-frame clones only, not all of them. Among about 85,000 clones listed, approximately 91% were seen once. The study's findings and limits: With respect to the repertoire differences, their causes, possibly disease activity or prior therapy, remain undefined. A reduction in baseline TCR diversity was reportedly seen in newly diagnosed patients relative to healthy donors.

V was clipped by 5 bases and J by 0 bases, with 11 bases between them. The CDR3 runs to 15 residues. The germline gives CDR1 SGHTA, CDR2 FQGTGA. In every patient, relapse followed autologous stem cell transplantation, while exposure to brentuximab vedotin differed. V is TRBV7-3 and J is TRBJ2-1; D perhaps matches TRBD2 (6 bases). The sequencing used peripheral blood mononuclear cells (PBMCs), collected before the second cycle of nivolumab. The sequence derives from a human donor with classical Hodgkin lymphoma. CDR3 sequence: CASSQGLSSYNEQFF. The CDR3 DNA follows: TGTGCCAGCAGCCAGGGACTTAGCTCCTACAATGAGCAGTTCTTC.